A single sample gave rise to the 19 T cell receptor beta chains below, sequenced in a study of beta chain features in type 1 diabetes. Study outcomes and limitations: Shorter TCRB CDR3s, moderately but significantly so, were found in Type 1 diabetes patients in all four CD4+ subsets.

Their recognized antigens are unknown. Every isolated RNA sample was fully reverse transcribed, so sequencing captured expressed TCRB transcripts. Repertoires were generated with immunoSEQ multiplex PCR, while TCRdb's copy carries only in-frame clones and drops some. Counted here are about 700,000 clones, roughly 12% occurring once; the ten biggest clones make up 0.02% to 0.025%. Sample: naive CD4+ T cells from blood. These TCRs come from a man in his late teens or twenties with type 1 diabetes.

The rearrangement joins TRBV19 to TRBJ2-2, with TRBD1 as a possible D gene (6 bases). The germline V gene encodes CDR1 LNHDA and CDR2 SQIVND (reference sequence). The V gene lost 2 bases and the J gene lost 3 bases, with 10 bases spanning the gap. The CDR3 covers 15 residues. In DNA, the CDR3 is TGTGCCAGTAGTATATACCGACAGGACACCGGGGAGCTGTTTTTT. This gives the protein CASSIYRQDTGELFF.

The chain has TRBV5-4 and TRBJ2-7; 7 bases fit TRBD1. CDR3 length: 14 amino acids. Germline V gives CDR1 SGHNT, CDR2 YYREEE (reference sequence). With V trimmed by 0 bases and J by 5 bases, 5 bases remained unmatched. The CDR3 nucleotides read TGTGCCAGCAGCTTGGGGACAGGATCTCACGAGCAGTACTTC. As protein: CASSLGTGSHEQYF.

The chain uses TRBV15 and TRBJ1-1; no clear D. The V end was cut by 3 bases, the J end by 1 base, with 6 bases between. This CDR3 has 13 residues. Looked up from germline, CDR1 is LNHNV and CDR2 is YYDKDF (reference sequence). The CDR3 region is CATSSNENTEAFF. The CDR3 coding sequence is TGTGCCACCAGCAGTAACGAGAACACTGAAGCTTTCTTT.

In its sample, this clone was seen a few times. The rearrangement links TRBV28 to TRBJ2-7; a possible D gene is TRBD2 (6 bases). CDR1 and CDR2 (germline): MDHEN, SYDVKM. The germline V and J ends were trimmed by 7 bases and 4 bases, with 11 bases remaining between them. This CDR3 is 12 amino acids long. The DNA for the CDR3 is TGTGCCAGCACCCAGGCGGGGTACGAGCAGTACTTC. It translates to CASTQAGYEQYF.

The chain joins TRBV5-1 to TRBJ2-3, with D perhaps matching TRBD1 (5 bases). CDR1 and CDR2 (germline): SGHRS, YFSETQ. The CDR3 is 15 amino acids. V was pared by 4 bases and J by 1 base, with 13 bases between. The CDR3 is CASSLSGAGTDTQYF. The CDR3 DNA follows: TGCGCCAGCAGCCTAAGTGGGGCGGGCACAGATACGCAGTATTTT.

This clone was recorded a few times. This chain links TRBV4-1 with TRBJ1-1; D not certain. The CDR3 runs to 11 residues. Trimming removed 4 bases from V and 11 bases from J, with 11 bases in between. Germline assignment: CDR1 MGHRA and CDR2 YSYEKL. The CDR3 DNA is TGCGCCAGCAGCCGTAACGGAAGGGCTTTCTTT. It yields the protein CASSRNGRAFF.

The rearrangement joins TRBV7-9 to TRBJ2-1, with D perhaps TRBD2 (6 bases). Trimming removed 0 bases at V and 4 bases at J, with 16 bases between. CDR3 size: 17 residues. Germline CDR1 reads SEHNR; CDR2 reads FQNEAQ (reference sequence). CDR3 coding DNA: TGTGCCAGCAGCTTAGCTGTCCGGGGACTTCCTTACAATGAGCAGTTCTTC. Its translation: CASSLAVRGLPYNEQFF.

This chain uses TRBV7-2 with TRBJ2-5; D possibly corresponds to TRBD2 (5 bases). This CDR3 spans 15 amino acids. Germline V gives CDR1 SGHTA, CDR2 FQGNSA. Deletions cut 3 bases from V and 5 bases from J, with 16 bases between. The CDR3 bases are TGTGCCAGCAGCTTCCCCAACGGGGTGGGGGAGACCCAGTACTTC. This encodes CASSFPNGVGETQYF.

This clone was picked up a small number of times. The J gene is TRBJ2-1, the V gene TRBV7-3; 7 bases map to TRBD1. With V trimmed by 0 bases and J by 4 bases, 3 bases remained unmatched. Germline loops: CDR1 SGHTA, CDR2 FQGTGA. The CDR3 has 15 amino acids. DNA for the CDR3: TGTGCCAGCAGCTTAACGGGACAGCTTTACAATGAGCAGTTCTTC. It specifies CASSLTGQLYNEQFF.

CDR3 loop: CATSGGRDRETQYF. In nucleotides, the CDR3 is TGTGCCACCAGCGGAGGAAGGGACCGAGAGACCCAGTACTTC. The V gene is TRBV15, the J gene TRBJ2-5; possibly TRBD1 or TRBD2 for D (5 bases each). Germline values: CDR1 LNHNV, CDR2 YYDKDF (reference sequence). Trimming cost V 5 bases and J 4 bases, with 14 bases left between them. The CDR3 totals 14 residues.

The chain links TRBV30 to TRBJ1-6; D unresolved. The germline CDR1 and CDR2 sequences are GTSNPN and SVGIG (reference sequence). CDR3 length: 14 residues. Trimming took off 3 bases at V and 7 bases at J, with 13 bases between the two ends. CDR3 sequence reads: CAWSEIGRNSPLHF. CDR3 nucleotides: TGTGCCTGGAGCGAAATCGGACGAAATTCACCCCTCCACTTT.

This clone was seen only a few times. The genes are TRBV30 and TRBJ2-3; 7 nucleotides agree with TRBD1. Germline V gene sequence: CDR1 GTSNPN, CDR2 SVGIG (reference sequence). The CDR3 length is 14 residues. V lost 8 bases to trimming and J lost 2 bases; unmatched junction nucleotides: 10. The CDR3 spells CAGTIQGTTDTQYF. The CDR3 DNA is TGTGCCGGAACCATACAGGGGACCACAGATACGCAGTATTTT.

The chain links TRBV6-5 to TRBJ1-2; D uncertain. CDR3 length: 14 amino acids. The germline gives CDR1 MNHEY, CDR2 SVGAGI. V was cut by 8 bases and J by 0 bases, with 13 bases left in between. This chain's CDR3 is CASRLREANYGYTF. CDR3 coding DNA: TGTGCCAGCCGGCTGAGGGAGGCTAACTATGGCTACACCTTC.

The chain links TRBV5-4 to TRBJ1-4; 7 bases fit TRBD1. Germline values: CDR1 SGHNT, CDR2 YYREEE (reference sequence). This CDR3 region has 14 residues. With 1 base clipped from V and 7 bases from J, the junction kept 4 bases outside the gene matches. In DNA form, the CDR3 reads TGTGCCAGCAGCTTGAAAGGGGGCTTTGAAAAACTGTTTTTT. Translated: CASSLKGGFEKLFF.

A few counts support this clone. J is TRBJ1-3 and V is TRBV23-1; D is unresolved. TRBV23-1 is an ORF; its function is uncertain. The CDR3 contains 18 residues. Trimming removed 0 bases from V and 2 bases from J, with 17 bases in between. The CDR3 protein is CASSQSVATKEPGNTIYF. As DNA, the CDR3 is TGCGCCAGCAGTCAATCGGTGGCCACAAAAGAGCCTGGAAACACCATATATTTT.

This clone was picked up a small number of times. The rearrangement links TRBV6-5 to TRBJ2-3, with D possibly matching TRBD1 (6 bases). The germline CDR1 and CDR2 sequences are MNHEY and SVGAGI. This CDR3 region has 15 residues. Trimming shortened V by 0 bases and J by 2 bases, and 9 bases separated the two germline ends. CDR3 sequence: CASSYSDRFTDTQYF. CDR3 in DNA: TGTGCCAGCAGTTACTCGGACAGATTCACAGATACGCAGTATTTT.

The chain couples TRBV10-3 to TRBJ2-5; no clear D gene. Germline lookup yields CDR1 ENHRY and CDR2 SYGVKD. V was clipped by 0 bases and J by 1 base, with 12 bases between them. CDR3 size: 16 residues. CDR3 residues: CAISESTGAPQETQYF. CDR3 sequence (DNA): TGTGCCATCAGTGAGTCGACTGGCGCACCCCAAGAGACCCAGTACTTC.

The chain employs TRBV29-1 and TRBJ1-2, with TRBD1 identical over 9 bases. Germline V gives CDR1 SQVTM, CDR2 ANQGSEA. This CDR3 has 13 residues. The V and J ends lost 7 bases and 8 bases, in that order; junction bases with no gene match: 11. CDR3: CSALVGTGQGYTF. CDR3 nucleotide sequence: TGCAGCGCGCTAGTTGGGACAGGGCAAGGCTACACCTTC.

CDR3 in amino acids: CASSPPERGAFF. The CDR3 DNA sequence: TGTGCCAGCTCACCTCCCGAGCGGGGAGCTTTCTTT. The J gene is TRBJ1-1, the V gene TRBV18; D not certain. The V end was cut by 3 bases, the J end by 10 bases, with 12 bases between. This CDR3 comprises 12 residues. Germline assignment: CDR1 KGHSH and CDR2 LQKENI.